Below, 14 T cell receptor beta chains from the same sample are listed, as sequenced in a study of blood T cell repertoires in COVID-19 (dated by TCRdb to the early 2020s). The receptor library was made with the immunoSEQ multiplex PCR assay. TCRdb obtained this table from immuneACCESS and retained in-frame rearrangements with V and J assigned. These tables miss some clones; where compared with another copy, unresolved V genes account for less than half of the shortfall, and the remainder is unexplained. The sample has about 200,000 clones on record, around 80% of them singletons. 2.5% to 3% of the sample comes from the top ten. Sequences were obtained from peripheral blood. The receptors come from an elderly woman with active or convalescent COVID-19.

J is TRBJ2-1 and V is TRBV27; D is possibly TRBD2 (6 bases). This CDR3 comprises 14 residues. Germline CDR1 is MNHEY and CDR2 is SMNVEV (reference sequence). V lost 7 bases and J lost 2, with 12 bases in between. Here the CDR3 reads CASKRSGAYNEQFF. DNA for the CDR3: TGTGCCAGCAAGCGCTCGGGGGCCTACAATGAGCAGTTCTTC.

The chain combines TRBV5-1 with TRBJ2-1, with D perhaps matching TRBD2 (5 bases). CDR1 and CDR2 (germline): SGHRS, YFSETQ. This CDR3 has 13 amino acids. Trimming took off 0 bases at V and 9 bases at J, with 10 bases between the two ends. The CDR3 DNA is TGCGCCAGCAGCTTGGGAGGGCTAAGTGAGCAGTTCTTC. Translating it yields CASSLGGLSEQFF.

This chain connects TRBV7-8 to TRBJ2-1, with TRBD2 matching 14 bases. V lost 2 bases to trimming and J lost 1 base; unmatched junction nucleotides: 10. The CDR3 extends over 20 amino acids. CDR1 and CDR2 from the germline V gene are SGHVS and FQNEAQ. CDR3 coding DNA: TGTGCCAGCAGCTTACCTGAGACTAGCGGGGGGGGCCGGTCCTACAATGAGCAGTTCTTC. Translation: CASSLPETSGGGRSYNEQFF.

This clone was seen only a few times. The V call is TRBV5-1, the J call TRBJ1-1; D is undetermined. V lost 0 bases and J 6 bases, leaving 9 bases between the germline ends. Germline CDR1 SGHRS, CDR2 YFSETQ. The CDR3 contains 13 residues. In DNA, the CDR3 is TGCGCCAGCAGCTTGGCCGGGGAGTCTGAAGCTTTCTTT. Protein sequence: CASSLAGESEAFF.

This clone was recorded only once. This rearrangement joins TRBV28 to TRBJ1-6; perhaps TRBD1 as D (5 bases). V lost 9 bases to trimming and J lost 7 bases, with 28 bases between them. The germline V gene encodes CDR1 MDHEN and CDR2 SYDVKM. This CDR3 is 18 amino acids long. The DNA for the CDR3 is TGTGCCAGTAAGGGAATTGGGGCGGCTTTAAACCTGAATTCACCCCTCCACTTT. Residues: CASKGIGAALNLNSPLHF.

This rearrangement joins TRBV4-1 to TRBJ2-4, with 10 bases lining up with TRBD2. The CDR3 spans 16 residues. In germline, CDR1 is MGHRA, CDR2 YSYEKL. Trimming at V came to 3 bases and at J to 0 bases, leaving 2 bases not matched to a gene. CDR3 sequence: CASSQERGGAKNIQYF. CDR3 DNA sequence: TGCGCCAGCAGCCAGGAGCGGGGGGGAGCCAAAAACATTCAGTACTTC.

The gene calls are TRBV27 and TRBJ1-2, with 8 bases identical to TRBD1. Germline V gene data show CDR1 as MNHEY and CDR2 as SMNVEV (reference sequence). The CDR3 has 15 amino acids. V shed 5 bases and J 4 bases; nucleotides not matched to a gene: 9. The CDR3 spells CASSRTRQGIYGYTF. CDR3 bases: TGTGCCAGCAGTAGAACCCGACAGGGGATCTATGGCTACACCTTC.

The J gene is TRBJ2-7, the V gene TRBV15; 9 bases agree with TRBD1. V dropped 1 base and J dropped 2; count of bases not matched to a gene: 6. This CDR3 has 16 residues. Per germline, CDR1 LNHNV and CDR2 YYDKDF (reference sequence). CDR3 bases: TGTGCCACCAGCAGAGGCGGACAGGGGAGCACCTACGAGCAGTACTTC. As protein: CATSRGGQGSTYEQYF.

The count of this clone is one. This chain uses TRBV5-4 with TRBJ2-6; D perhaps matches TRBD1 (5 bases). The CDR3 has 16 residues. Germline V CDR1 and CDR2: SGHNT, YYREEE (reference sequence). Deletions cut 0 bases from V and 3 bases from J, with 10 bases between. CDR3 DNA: TGTGCCAGCAGCTTGGGGGGCCCGATTGGGGCCAACGTCCTGACTTTC. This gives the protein CASSLGGPIGANVLTF.

DNA of the CDR3: TGCGCCAGCAGCTTGGGAGGCACCCGGGACGAGCAGTACTTC. Translating gives CASSLGGTRDEQYF. The V call is TRBV5-1, the J call TRBJ2-7; D unresolved. Germline CDR1 and CDR2: SGHRS and YFSETQ. CDR3 length: 14 residues. V lost 0 bases to trimming and J lost 5 bases, with 12 bases between them. The complete variable domain, with remaining parts taken from reference TRBV5-1 and TRBJ2-7, reads KAGVTQTPRYLIKTRGQQVTLSCSPISGHRSVSWYQQTPGQGLQFLFEYFSETQRNKGNFPGRFSGRQFSNSRSEMNVSTLELGDSALYLCASSLGGTRDEQYFGPGTRLTVT.

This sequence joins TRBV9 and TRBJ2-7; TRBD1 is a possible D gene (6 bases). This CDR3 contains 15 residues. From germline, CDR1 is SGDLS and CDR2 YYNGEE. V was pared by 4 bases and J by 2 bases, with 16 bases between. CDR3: CASSREPTGTYEQYF. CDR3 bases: TGTGCCAGCAGCCGGGAACCAACAGGGACCTACGAGCAGTACTTC. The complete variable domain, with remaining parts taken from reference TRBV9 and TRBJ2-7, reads DSGVTQTPKHLITATGQRVTLRCSPRSGDLSVYWYQQSLDQGLQFLIQYYNGEERAKGNILERFSAQQFPDLHSELNLSSLELGDSALYFCASSREPTGTYEQYFGPGTRLTVT.

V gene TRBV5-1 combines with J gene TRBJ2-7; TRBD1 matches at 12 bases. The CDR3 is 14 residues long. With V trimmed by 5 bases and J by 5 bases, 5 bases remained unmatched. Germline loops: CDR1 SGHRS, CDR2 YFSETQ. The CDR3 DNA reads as TGCGCCAGCAGTTGGGGGACAGGGGGCGACGAGCAGTACTTC. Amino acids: CASSWGTGGDEQYF.

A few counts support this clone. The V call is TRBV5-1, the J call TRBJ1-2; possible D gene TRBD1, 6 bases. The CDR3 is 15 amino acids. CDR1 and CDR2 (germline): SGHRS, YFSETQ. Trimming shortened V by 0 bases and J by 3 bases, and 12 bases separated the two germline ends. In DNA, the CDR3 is TGCGCCAGCAGCTTGGCCACAGGGAGCCACTATGGCTACACCTTC. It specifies CASSLATGSHYGYTF.

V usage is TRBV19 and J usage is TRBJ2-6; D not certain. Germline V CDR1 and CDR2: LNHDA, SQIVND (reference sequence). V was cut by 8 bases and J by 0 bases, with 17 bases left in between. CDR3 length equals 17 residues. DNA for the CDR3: TGTGCCAGTCGTACGTGGGCAGAAGGCTCTGGGGCCAACGTCCTGACTTTC. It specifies CASRTWAEGSGANVLTF.